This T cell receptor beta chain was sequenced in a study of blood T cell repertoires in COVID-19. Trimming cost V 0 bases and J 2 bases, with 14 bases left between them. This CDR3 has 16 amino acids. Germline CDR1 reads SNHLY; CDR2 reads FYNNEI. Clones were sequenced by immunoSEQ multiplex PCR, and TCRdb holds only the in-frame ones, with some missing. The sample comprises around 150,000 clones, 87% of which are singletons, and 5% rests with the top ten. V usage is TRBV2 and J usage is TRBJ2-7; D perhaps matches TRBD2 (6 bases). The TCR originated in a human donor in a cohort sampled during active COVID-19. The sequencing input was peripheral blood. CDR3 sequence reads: CASSEALRAGTYEQYF. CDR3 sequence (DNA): TGTGCCAGCAGTGAAGCGCTTCGGGCGGGGACCTACGAGCAGTACTTC. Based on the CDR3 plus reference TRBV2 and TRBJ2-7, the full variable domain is EPEVTQTPSHQVTQMGQEVILRCVPISNHLYFYWYRQILGQKVEFLVSFYNNEISEKSEIFDDQFSVERPDGSNFTLKIRSTKLEDSAMYFCASSEALRAGTYEQYFGPGTRLTVT.